This T cell receptor (beta chain) comes out of a study of blood T cell repertoires in COVID-19. Study summary: Acute-phase and convalescent COVID-19 samples originated in the United States, Italy and Spain. Sample material is recorded as cDNA or gDNA derived from T cells, B-cell-depleted T cells, or PBMCs.

The CDR3 runs to 14 residues. The V gene lost 4 bases and the J gene lost 2 bases, with 9 bases spanning the gap. CDR1 and CDR2 from the germline V gene are SGHTA and FQGNSA. In the authors' workflow: For nucleated cells, counts were estimated from reference gene primer amplification. Data came from immunoSEQ multiplex PCR; TCRdb stores just in-frame clones and leaves some out. For V, J and clone size, that table is used; D and trimming come from the DNA. The sample lists approximately 340,000 clones, roughly 87% occurring once. Those enrolled in Seattle joined during active infection and were followed longitudinally afterward.

The source is a man aged 30 to 45 with COVID-19, enrolled during active disease. The V gene is TRBV7-2, the J gene TRBJ2-1; TRBD1 is a possible D gene (6 bases). The sequenced sample consisted of peripheral blood. The CDR3 coding sequence is TGTGCCAGCAGCTCCCGGGACACCTACAATGAGCAGTTCTTC. It codes for CASSSRDTYNEQFF.